This passage covers 21 T cell receptor beta chains from one sample sequenced in a study of T-cell reconstitution after alpha-beta-depleted transplantation in children. This sample's TCRbeta library carried unique molecular identifier barcodes. Via MiXCR, TCRdb re-called the PCR reads, giving one row per CDR3 protein. The sample includes 700,000 to 950,000 distinct CDR3 sequences, approximately 15% of them seen just once. This sample comprised PBMCs, mostly from graft donor cells, obtained 360 days after TCRalphabeta/CD19-depleted stem cell transplant. The receptors come from a male patient aged 10-17 years who had a stem cell transplant for acute lymphoblastic leukemia, so the T cells may come from the graft donor.

This chain links TRBV29-1 with TRBJ2-5; D gene unclear. The CDR3 is 12 amino acids. Germline V gene sequence: CDR1 SQVTM, CDR2 ANQGSEA. The ends were cut back, 6 bases at V and 3 bases at J, with 11 bases in the middle. CDR3 protein: CSVRRPEETQYF. CDR3 bases: TGCAGCGTCCGCCGACCCGAAGAGACCCAGTACTTC.

This rearrangement joins TRBV5-1 to TRBJ2-1; 8 positions match TRBD2. Germline V gene lookup returns CDR1 SGHRS and CDR2 YFSETQ. J was trimmed by 10 bases and V by 0 bases; bases with no gene match: 9. The CDR3 has 15 residues. CDR3 DNA sequence: TGCGCCAGCAGCTTGGTACCCGGGAGGGCCGGGGAGCAGTTCTTC. It yields the protein CASSLVPGRAGEQFF. The variable domain in full, completed from reference TRBV5-1 and TRBJ2-1, reads KAGVTQTPRYLIKTRGQQVTLSCSPISGHRSVSWYQQTPGQGLQFLFEYFSETQRNKGNFPGRFSGRQFSNSRSEMNVSTLELGDSALYLCASSLVPGRAGEQFFGPGTRLTVL.

This chain uses TRBV10-3 with TRBJ2-5, with TRBD2 identical over 14 bases. Germline values: CDR1 ENHRY, CDR2 SYGVKD. The CDR3 is made up of 16 amino acids. The junction had 9 bases not matched to a gene; V was cut back by 7 bases and J by 5 bases. CDR3 in DNA: TGTGCCATCAACTCGGGACTAGCGGGAGAGACGGAGACCCAGTACTTC. Protein: CAINSGLAGETETQYF.

The chain couples TRBV5-1 to TRBJ2-3, with 12 bases that match TRBD1. With 4 bases clipped from V and 3 bases from J, the junction kept 9 bases outside the gene matches. The CDR3 is made up of 17 amino acids. Germline CDR1 SGHRS, CDR2 YFSETQ. The CDR3: CASSNAPGQGATDTQYF. The CDR3 bases are TGCGCCAGCAGCAACGCTCCGGGACAGGGGGCTACAGATACGCAGTATTTT.

V gene TRBV6-1 combines with J gene TRBJ2-4, with D unclear. CDR3 length: 15 amino acids. V lost 5 bases to trimming and J lost 1 base, with 12 bases between them. Germline V gene data show CDR1 as MNHNS and CDR2 as SASEGT. CDR3 residues: CASSRTSGAKNIQYF. CDR3 DNA sequence: TGTGCCAGCAGTCGAACATCCGGGGCCAAAAACATTCAGTACTTC.

The table lists this clonotype with many counts. V usage is TRBV4-1 and J usage is TRBJ2-4; no clear D gene. This CDR3 has 19 residues. Germline lookup yields CDR1 MGHRA and CDR2 YSYEKL. V was clipped by 4 bases and J by 0 bases, with 22 bases between them. CDR3 nucleotide sequence: TGCGCCAGCAGCCTAAACAACTTGATAACCGGCGTAGCCAAAAACATTCAGTACTTC. Encoded protein: CASSLNNLITGVAKNIQYF.

The V gene is TRBV15, the J gene TRBJ2-1; D perhaps matches TRBD2 (6 bases). The CDR3 sequence is 15 residues long. Trimming took 5 bases from V and 11 from J, leaving 22 bases between them. CDR1 is LNHNV and CDR2 is YYDKDF in the germline V gene (reference sequence). The CDR3 region has the DNA TGTGCCACCAGCGGAGTACGGCACGGAGGGAATAAGCAGTTCTTC. This translates into CATSGVRHGGNKQFF.

This sequence joins TRBV3-1 and TRBJ2-1; D is unclear. V was pared by 0 bases and J by 12 bases, with 18 bases between. The V gene's germline CDR1 is LGHDT and CDR2 YNNKEL (reference sequence). The length of the CDR3 is 15 residues. CDR3 sequence reads: CASSQDRVFPNPQFF. CDR3 sequence (DNA): TGTGCCAGCAGCCAAGATAGGGTTTTCCCTAACCCGCAGTTCTTC.

The chain uses TRBV20-1 and TRBJ2-2; either TRBD1 or TRBD2 may supply D (6 bases each). There are 15 residues in the CDR3. Between the trimmed V and J ends, which lost 2 bases and 4 bases, there was a span of 14 bases. Germline CDR1 is DFQATT and CDR2 is SNEGSKA (reference sequence). CDR3 in amino acids: CSARRRGTITGELFF. CDR3 in DNA: TGCAGTGCTAGACGGAGGGGGACCATCACCGGGGAGCTGTTTTTT.

The table lists this clonotype with many counts. One end of the junction does not line up with germline, which may come from a read error. The chain combines TRBV3-1 with TRBJ2-5; 10 positions agree with TRBD2. Germline CDR1 LGHDT, CDR2 YNNKEL (reference sequence). CDR3 length: 16 residues. The CDR3 reads CASSQGTSGFQGTQYF. The CDR3 DNA follows: TGTGCCAGCAGCCAAGGGACTAGCGGTTTCCAAGGGACCCAGTACTTC.

The rearrangement uses TRBV20-1 and TRBJ2-7, with 10 bases aligning to TRBD2. J gave up 4 bases and V 1 base, and 7 bases lay outside the gene matches. CDR1 and CDR2 from the germline V gene are DFQATT and SNEGSKA (reference sequence). The CDR3 consists of 15 residues. The CDR3 DNA sequence: TGCAGTGCTAGAGTCCCCGGGACTAGCGTATACGAGCAGTACTTC. This gives the protein CSARVPGTSVYEQYF.

A few counts support this clonotype. The chain is built from TRBV5-1 and TRBJ1-6; possibly TRBD1 for D (5 bases). The V gene lost 5 bases and the J gene lost 7 bases, with 10 bases spanning the gap. There are 13 residues in the CDR3. The germline gives CDR1 SGHRS, CDR2 YFSETQ. The CDR3 nucleotides are TGCGCCAGCAGTCGAGGGGACAATTCACCCCTCCACTTT. Its translation is CASSRGDNSPLHF.

This clonotype has only a few counts. This chain links TRBV7-9 with TRBJ2-3; 9 nucleotides line up with TRBD2. Germline-derived CDR1 and CDR2 are SEHNR and FQNEAQ (reference sequence). The CDR3 is made up of 15 amino acids. V lost 4 bases, J lost 4 bases, and 6 bases stayed unmatched. CDR3: CASSSLAGVSDTQYF. In DNA form, the CDR3 reads TGTGCCAGCAGCTCCTTAGCGGGAGTCTCAGATACGCAGTATTTT.

This clonotype was found a few times. This chain uses TRBV7-9 with TRBJ2-3; either TRBD1 or TRBD2 may fit D (5 bases each). The germline V and J ends were trimmed by 7 bases and 2 bases, with 13 bases remaining between them. This CDR3 contains 14 residues. The V gene's germline CDR1 is SEHNR and CDR2 FQNEAQ (reference sequence). CDR3 nucleotide sequence: TGTGCCAGCATCCTTACGGGGCCCACAGATACGCAGTATTTT. Its translation is CASILTGPTDTQYF.

This clonotype was counted between two and nine times. This sequence joins TRBV5-1 and TRBJ1-1, with D uncertain. This CDR3 has 15 amino acids. The germline CDR1 and CDR2 sequences are SGHRS and YFSETQ. The V end lost 0 bases, the J end lost 7 bases, and 16 bases lay between the germline ends. For the CDR3, the DNA is TGCGCCAGCAGCTTGGAGGTCGGACGTGGAGGTGAAGCTTTCTTT. Its protein product is CASSLEVGRGGEAFF.

The genes are TRBV5-1 and TRBJ2-7; 8 bases are a match to TRBD2. Germline V CDR1 and CDR2: SGHRS, YFSETQ. V was pared by 4 bases and J by 5 bases, with 11 bases of the junction left unmatched. This CDR3 has 15 amino acids. CDR3 region: CASSESAGVDNEQYF. As DNA, the CDR3 is TGCGCCAGCAGCGAGTCAGCGGGAGTAGACAACGAGCAGTACTTC.

This chain uses TRBV19 with TRBJ1-1; no reliable D call. This CDR3 is 13 amino acids long. V was clipped by 7 bases and J by 10 bases, with 19 bases between them. Germline assignment: CDR1 LNHDA and CDR2 SQIVND (reference sequence). The CDR3 protein is CASTHGEVSVAFF. The DNA for the CDR3 is TGTGCCAGTACCCATGGGGAGGTGTCTGTAGCTTTCTTT.

This clonotype was seen repeatedly, ten times or more. The chain links TRBV14 to TRBJ2-3, with 7 bases fitting TRBD1. J gave up 0 bases and V 4 bases, and 4 bases lay outside the gene matches. This CDR3 has 15 residues. The germline V gene encodes CDR1 SGHDN and CDR2 FVKESK. For the CDR3, the DNA is TGTGCCAGCAGCCCACAGGGGCATAGCACAGATACGCAGTATTTT. This codes for CASSPQGHSTDTQYF.

This clonotype has a handful of counts. This chain links TRBV6-2 or TRBV6-3 with TRBJ2-1; 8 nucleotides match TRBD2. Unmatched junction bases numbered 7, after V lost 5 bases and J lost 1 base. Germline lookup yields CDR1 MNHEY and CDR2 SVGEGT. The CDR3 extends over 16 amino acids. CDR3 protein: CASSDRIAGSYNEQFF. In DNA, the CDR3 is TGTGCCAGCAGTGACCGCATAGCGGGATCCTACAATGAGCAGTTCTTC.

The rearrangement uses TRBV5-1 and TRBJ1-1, with 10 bases lining up with TRBD1. This CDR3 comprises 16 residues. V lost 2 bases, J lost 0 bases, and 4 bases stayed unmatched. Germline V gives CDR1 SGHRS, CDR2 YFSETQ. The CDR3 loop reads CASSFGTGVMNTEAFF. The CDR3 region has the DNA TGCGCCAGCAGCTTCGGGACAGGGGTCATGAACACTGAAGCTTTCTTT.

The V gene is TRBV29-1, the J gene TRBJ1-2, with TRBD1 matching over 8 bases. The CDR3 runs 12 residues. In germline, CDR1 is SQVTM, CDR2 ANQGSEA. Trimming at V came to 7 bases and at J to 5 bases, leaving 6 bases not matched to a gene. In nucleotides, the CDR3 is TGCAGCGGGTCACAGGGGGATTATGGCTACACCTTC. This gives the protein CSGSQGDYGYTF.